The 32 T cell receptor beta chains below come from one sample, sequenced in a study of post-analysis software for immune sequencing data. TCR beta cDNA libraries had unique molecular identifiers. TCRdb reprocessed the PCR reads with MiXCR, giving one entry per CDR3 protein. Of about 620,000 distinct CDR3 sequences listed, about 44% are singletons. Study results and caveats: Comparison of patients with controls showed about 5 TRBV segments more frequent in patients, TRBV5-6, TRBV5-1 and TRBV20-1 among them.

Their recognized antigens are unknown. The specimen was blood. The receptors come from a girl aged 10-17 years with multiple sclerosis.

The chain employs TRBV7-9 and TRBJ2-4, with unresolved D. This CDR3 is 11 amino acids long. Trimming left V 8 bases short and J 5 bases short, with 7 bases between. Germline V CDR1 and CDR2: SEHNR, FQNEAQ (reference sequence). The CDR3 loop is CASVRENIQYF. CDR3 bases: TGTGCCAGCGTACGGGAAAACATTCAGTACTTC.

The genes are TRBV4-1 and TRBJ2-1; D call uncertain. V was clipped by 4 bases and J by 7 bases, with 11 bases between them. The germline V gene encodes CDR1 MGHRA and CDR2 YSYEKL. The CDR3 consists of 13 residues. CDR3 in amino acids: CASSPRARNEQFF. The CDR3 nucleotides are TGCGCCAGCAGCCCTAGGGCTAGGAATGAGCAGTTCTTC.

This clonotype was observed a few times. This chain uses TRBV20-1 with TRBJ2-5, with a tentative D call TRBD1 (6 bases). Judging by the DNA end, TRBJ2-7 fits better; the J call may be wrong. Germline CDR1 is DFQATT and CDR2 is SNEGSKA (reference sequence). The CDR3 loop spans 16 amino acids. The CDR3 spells CSARNRVGYRKLEQYF. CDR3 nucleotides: TGCAGTGCTAGAAACAGGGTGGGCTACCGTAAACTCGAGCAGTACTTC.

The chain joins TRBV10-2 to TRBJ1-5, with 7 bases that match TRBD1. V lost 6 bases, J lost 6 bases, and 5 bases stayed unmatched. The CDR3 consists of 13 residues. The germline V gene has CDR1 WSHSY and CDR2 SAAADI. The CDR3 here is CASREQGSQPQHF. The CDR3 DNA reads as TGCGCCAGCAGGGAACAGGGGAGTCAGCCCCAGCATTTT.

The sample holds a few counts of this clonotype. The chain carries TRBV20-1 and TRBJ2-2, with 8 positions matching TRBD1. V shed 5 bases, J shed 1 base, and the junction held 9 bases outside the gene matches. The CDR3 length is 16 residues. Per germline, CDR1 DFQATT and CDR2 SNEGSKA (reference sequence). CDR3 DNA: TGCAGTGCTTGCCAATGGGGACAGGTGAACACCGGGGAGCTGTTTTTT. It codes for CSACQWGQVNTGELFF.

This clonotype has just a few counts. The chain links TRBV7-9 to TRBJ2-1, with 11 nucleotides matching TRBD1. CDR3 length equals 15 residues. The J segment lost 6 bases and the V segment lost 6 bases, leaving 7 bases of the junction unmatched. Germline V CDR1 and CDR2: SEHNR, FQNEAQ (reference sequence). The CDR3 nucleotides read TGTGCCAGCAGTGCGGGACAGGGGGGACTCAATGAGCAGTTCTTC. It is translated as CASSAGQGGLNEQFF.

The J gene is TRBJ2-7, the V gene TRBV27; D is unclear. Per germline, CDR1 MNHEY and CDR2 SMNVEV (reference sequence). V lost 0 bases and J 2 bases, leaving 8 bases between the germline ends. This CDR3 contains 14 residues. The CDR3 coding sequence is TGTGCCAGCAGTTTATCTGTGACCCCCTACGAGCAGTACTTC. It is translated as CASSLSVTPYEQYF.

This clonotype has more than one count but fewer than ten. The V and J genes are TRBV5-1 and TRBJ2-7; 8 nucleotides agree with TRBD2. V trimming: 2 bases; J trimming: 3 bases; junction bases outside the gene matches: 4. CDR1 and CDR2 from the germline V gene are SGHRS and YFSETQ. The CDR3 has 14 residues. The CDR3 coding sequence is TGCGCCAGCAGCTTAGCGGGAGTTAACTACGAGCAGTACTTC. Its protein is CASSLAGVNYEQYF.

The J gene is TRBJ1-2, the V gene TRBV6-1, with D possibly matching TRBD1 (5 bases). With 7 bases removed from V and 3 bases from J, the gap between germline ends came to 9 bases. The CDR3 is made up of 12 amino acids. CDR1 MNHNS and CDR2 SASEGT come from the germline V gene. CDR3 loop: CASTARDYGYTF. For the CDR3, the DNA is TGTGCCAGCACCGCCAGGGACTATGGCTACACCTTC.

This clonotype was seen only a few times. In DNA form, the CDR3 reads TGTGCCAGCAGTTCACAGCGGACTAGCGGGAGGGCGGAGACCCAGTACTTC. Translation: CASSSQRTSGRAETQYF. The chain links TRBV6-6 to TRBJ2-5; 15 bases agree with TRBD2. This CDR3 comprises 17 residues. Unmatched junction bases numbered 8, after V lost 4 bases and J lost 5 bases. The V gene's germline CDR1 is MNHNY and CDR2 SVGAGI (reference sequence).

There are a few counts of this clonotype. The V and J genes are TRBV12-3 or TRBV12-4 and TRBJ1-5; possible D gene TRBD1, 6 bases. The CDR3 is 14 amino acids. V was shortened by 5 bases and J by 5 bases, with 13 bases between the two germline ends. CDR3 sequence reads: CASSPQGKDQPQHF. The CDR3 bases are TGTGCCAGCAGTCCTCAGGGGAAGGATCAGCCCCAGCATTTT.

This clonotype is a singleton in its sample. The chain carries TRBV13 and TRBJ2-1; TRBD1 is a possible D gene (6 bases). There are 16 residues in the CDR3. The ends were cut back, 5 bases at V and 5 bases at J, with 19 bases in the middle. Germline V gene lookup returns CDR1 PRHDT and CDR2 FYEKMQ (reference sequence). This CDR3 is CASSPRQGGLHNEQFF. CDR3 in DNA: TGTGCCAGCAGCCCCCGACAAGGGGGTCTCCACAATGAGCAGTTCTTC.

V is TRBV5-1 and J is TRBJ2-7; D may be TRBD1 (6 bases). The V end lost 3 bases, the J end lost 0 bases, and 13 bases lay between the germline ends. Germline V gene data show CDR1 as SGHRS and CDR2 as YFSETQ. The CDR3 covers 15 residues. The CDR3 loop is CASSWEDRRSYEQYF. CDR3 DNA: TGCGCCAGCAGCTGGGAAGACAGGCGCTCCTACGAGCAGTACTTC.

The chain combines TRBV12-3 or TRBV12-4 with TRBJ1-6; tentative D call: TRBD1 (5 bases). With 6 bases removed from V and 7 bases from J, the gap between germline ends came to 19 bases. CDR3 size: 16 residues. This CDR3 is CASSTGGGIGNSPLHF. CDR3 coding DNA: TGTGCCAGCAGCACCGGCGGGGGAATAGGGAATTCACCCCTCCACTTT.

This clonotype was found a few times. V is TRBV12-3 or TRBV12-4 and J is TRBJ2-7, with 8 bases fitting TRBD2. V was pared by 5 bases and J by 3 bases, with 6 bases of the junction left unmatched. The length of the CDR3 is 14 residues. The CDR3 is CASSPSGTSYEQYF. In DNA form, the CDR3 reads TGTGCCAGCAGTCCATCTGGGACTAGCTACGAGCAGTACTTC.

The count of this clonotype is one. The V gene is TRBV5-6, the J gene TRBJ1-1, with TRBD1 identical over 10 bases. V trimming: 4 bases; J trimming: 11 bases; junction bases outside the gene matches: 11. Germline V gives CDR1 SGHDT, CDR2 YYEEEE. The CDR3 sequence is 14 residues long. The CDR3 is CASSPYRGTGAAFF. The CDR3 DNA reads TGTGCCAGCAGCCCCTACCGGGGGACAGGGGCCGCTTTCTTT.

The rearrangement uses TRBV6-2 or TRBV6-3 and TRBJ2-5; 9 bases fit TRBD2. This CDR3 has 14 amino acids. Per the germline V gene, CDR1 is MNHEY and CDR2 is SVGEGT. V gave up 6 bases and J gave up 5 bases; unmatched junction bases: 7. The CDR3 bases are TGTGCCAGCAGCCGGACTAGCGAGTGGGAGACCCAGTACTTC. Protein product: CASSRTSEWETQYF.

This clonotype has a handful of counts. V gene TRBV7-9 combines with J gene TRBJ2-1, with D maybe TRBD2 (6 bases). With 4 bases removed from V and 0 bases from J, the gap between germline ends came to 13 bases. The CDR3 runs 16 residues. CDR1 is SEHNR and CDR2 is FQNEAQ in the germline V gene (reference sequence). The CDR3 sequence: CASSSPRGSSYNEQFF. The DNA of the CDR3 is TGTGCCAGCAGCTCGCCTCGGGGGAGCTCCTACAATGAGCAGTTCTTC. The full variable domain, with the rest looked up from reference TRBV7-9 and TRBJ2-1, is DTGVSQNPRHKITKRGQNVTFRCDPISEHNRLYWYRQTLGQGPEFLTYFQNEAQLEKSRLLSDRFSAERPKGSFSTLEIQRTEQGDSAMYLCASSSPRGSSYNEQFFGPGTRLTVL.

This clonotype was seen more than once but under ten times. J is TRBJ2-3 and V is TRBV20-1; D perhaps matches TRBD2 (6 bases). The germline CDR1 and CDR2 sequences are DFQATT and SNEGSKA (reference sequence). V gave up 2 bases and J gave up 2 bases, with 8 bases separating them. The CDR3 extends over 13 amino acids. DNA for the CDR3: TGCAGTGCTAGACTAGCGCTCACAGATACGCAGTATTTT. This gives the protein CSARLALTDTQYF.

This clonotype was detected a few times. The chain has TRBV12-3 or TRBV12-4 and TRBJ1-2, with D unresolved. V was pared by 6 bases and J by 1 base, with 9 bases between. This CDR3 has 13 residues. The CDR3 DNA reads TGTGCCAGCAGAGATGACAATAACTATGGCTACACCTTC. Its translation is CASRDDNNYGYTF.

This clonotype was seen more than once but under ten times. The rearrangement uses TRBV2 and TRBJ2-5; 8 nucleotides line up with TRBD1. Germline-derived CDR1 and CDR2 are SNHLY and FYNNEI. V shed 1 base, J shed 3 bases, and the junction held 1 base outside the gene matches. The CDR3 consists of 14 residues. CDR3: CASSEDRGEETQYF. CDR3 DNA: TGTGCCAGCAGTGAAGACAGGGGGGAAGAGACCCAGTACTTC.

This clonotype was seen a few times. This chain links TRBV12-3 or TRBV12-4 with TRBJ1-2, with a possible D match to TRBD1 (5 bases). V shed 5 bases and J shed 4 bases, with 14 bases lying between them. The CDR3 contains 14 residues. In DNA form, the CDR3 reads TGTGCCAGCAGTAAGACAGAGAGTAGCTATGGCTACACCTTC. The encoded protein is CASSKTESSYGYTF.

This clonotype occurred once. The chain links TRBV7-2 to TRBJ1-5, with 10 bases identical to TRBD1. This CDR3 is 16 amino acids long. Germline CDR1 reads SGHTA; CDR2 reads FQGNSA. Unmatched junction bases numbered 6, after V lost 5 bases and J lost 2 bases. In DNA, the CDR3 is TGTGCCAGCAGCGGACCCGGGACAGGGGGCAATCAGCCCCAGCATTTT. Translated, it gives CASSGPGTGGNQPQHF. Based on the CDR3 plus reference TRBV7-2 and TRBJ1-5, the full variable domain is GAGVSQSPSNKVTEKGKDVELRCDPISGHTALYWYRQSLGQGLEFLIYFQGNSAPDKSGLPSDRFSAERTGGSVSTLTIQRTQQEDSAVYLCASSGPGTGGNQPQHFGDGTRLSIL.

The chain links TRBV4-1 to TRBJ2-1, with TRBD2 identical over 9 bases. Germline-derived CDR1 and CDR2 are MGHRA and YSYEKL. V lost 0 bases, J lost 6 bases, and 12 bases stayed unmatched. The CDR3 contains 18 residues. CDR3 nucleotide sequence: TGCGCCAGCAGCCAAGAGAGTAGCGGGAGAACGGGTAGCAATGAGCAGTTCTTC. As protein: CASSQESSGRTGSNEQFF.

CDR3 nucleotides: TGTGCCAGCAGCTCCTCTCAAAACAATGAGCAGTTCTTC. It specifies CASSSSQNNEQFF. The chain is built from TRBV7-9 and TRBJ2-1; D is unresolved. Trimming left V 4 bases short and J 5 bases short, with 9 bases between. Germline CDR1 SEHNR, CDR2 FQNEAQ (reference sequence). This CDR3 has 13 residues.

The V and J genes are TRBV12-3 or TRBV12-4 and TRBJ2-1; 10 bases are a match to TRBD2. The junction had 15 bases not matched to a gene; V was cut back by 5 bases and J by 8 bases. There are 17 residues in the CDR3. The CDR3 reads CASSTRPMLAGVDEQFF. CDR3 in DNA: TGTGCCAGCAGTACCCGACCCATGCTAGCGGGAGTAGATGAGCAGTTCTTC.

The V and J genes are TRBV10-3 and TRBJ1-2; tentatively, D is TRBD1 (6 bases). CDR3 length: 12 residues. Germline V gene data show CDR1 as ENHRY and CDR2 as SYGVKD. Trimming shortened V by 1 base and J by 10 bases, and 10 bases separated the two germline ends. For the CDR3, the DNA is TGTGCCATCAGTGAGTGGGGACAATCCTACACCTTC. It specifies CAISEWGQSYTF.

Here the CDR3 reads CSVEDWGVDTF. The CDR3, as DNA: TGCAGCGTTGAAGATTGGGGAGTCGACACCTTC. The chain links TRBV29-1 to TRBJ1-2; D not certain. V was shortened by 0 bases and J by 12 bases, with 11 bases between the two germline ends. The CDR3 totals 11 residues. Germline CDR1 is SQVTM and CDR2 is ANQGSEA.

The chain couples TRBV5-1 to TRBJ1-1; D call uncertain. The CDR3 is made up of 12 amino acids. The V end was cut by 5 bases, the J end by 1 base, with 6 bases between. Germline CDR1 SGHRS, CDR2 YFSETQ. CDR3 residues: CASRTGNTEAFF. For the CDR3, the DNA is TGCGCCAGCAGGACGGGGAACACTGAAGCTTTCTTT.

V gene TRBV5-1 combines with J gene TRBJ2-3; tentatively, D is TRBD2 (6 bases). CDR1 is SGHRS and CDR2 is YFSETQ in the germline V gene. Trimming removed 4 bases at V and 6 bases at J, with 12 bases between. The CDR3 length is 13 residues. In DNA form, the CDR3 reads TGCGCCAGCAGCCCGGGGGTGGCGGATACGCAGTATTTT. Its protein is CASSPGVADTQYF.

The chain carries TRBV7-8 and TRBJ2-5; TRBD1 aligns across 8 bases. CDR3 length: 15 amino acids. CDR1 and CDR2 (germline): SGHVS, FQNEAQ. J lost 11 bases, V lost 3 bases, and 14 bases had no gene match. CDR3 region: CASSFRQGSHTEQYF. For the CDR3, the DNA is TGTGCCAGCAGCTTCCGACAGGGGAGTCATACTGAGCAGTACTTC.

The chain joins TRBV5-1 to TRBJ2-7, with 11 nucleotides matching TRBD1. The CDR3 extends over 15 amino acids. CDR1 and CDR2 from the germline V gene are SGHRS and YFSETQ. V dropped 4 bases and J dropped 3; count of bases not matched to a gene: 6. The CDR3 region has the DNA TGCGCCAGCAGCCCTGGGACAGGGGGAATCTACGAGCAGTACTTC. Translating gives CASSPGTGGIYEQYF.